This TCR beta chain comes out of a study of T cell responses to AZD1222 COVID-19 vaccine. Regarding the study as a whole: CD4 TCRs linked to vaccination spanned spike, dominating at 160-218 and 743-854. Reports indicate that nearly half of spike-specific TCRs are directed at unmutated variant regions.

V lost 4 bases, J lost 7 bases, and 13 bases lay in between. This CDR3 spans 13 amino acids. CDR1 is MNHEY, CDR2 SVGAGI, per germline. This clone was observed a few times. Its antigen is not identified. Whether given at about 4 or about 12 weeks, second doses were pooled. Libraries were prepared by immunoSEQ multiplex PCR; TCRdb keeps only in-frame clonotypes and omits some of them. The sample has about 200,000 clones; 90% to 95% are singletons. This TCR was recovered from an adult who received the AZD1222 COVID-19 vaccine. Specimen: peripheral blood, collected 28 days after the second AZD1222 dose. This chain uses TRBV6-5 with TRBJ1-1; no firm D call. CDR3 amino acids: CASSSPREIEAFF. The CDR3 DNA follows: TGTGCCAGCAGTTCCCCTCGGGAGATTGAAGCTTTCTTT.